These 17 T cell receptor beta chains came from one sample sequenced in a study of blood T cell repertoires in COVID-19 (dated by TCRdb to the early 2020s). Library prep was done by the immunoSEQ multiplex PCR assay. What TCRdb holds here is the immuneACCESS table cut down to in-frame rearrangements. Part of the clones is not present; checked against another copy, under half of the missing clones reflect an unresolved V gene, and the others are unexplained. This sample comprises about 210,000 clones, around 90% of them detected only once. About 1.7% of the sample rests with the top ten. The sequenced material came from peripheral blood. The receptor source for this set is a man between 65 and 85 years old with acute or convalescent COVID-19.

The chain employs TRBV4-3 and TRBJ2-7; 12 nucleotides align to TRBD2. The V segment lost 3 bases and the J segment 1 base; nucleotides outside the gene matches: 1. The V gene's germline CDR1 is LGHNA and CDR2 YSLEER. The CDR3 contains 15 residues. The CDR3, as DNA: TGCGCCAGCAGCCAGACTAGCGGGGGATCCTACGAGCAGTACTTC. This translates into CASSQTSGGSYEQYF.

The V gene is TRBV7-6, the J gene TRBJ2-1, with 8 nucleotides matching TRBD2. This CDR3 region has 17 residues. Looked up from germline, CDR1 is SGHVS and CDR2 is FNYEAQ. The V segment lost 1 base and the J segment 2 bases; nucleotides outside the gene matches: 7. The CDR3 protein is CASSLVPTSGPYNEQFF. DNA for the CDR3: TGTGCCAGCAGCTTAGTGCCCACTAGCGGTCCCTACAATGAGCAGTTCTTC.

This chain uses TRBV11-2 with TRBJ2-7; 7 bases are shared with TRBD2. Germline CDR1 is SGHAT and CDR2 is FQNNGV. J was trimmed by 0 bases and V by 5 bases; bases with no gene match: 13. The CDR3 extends over 17 amino acids. CDR3 DNA sequence: TGTGCCAGCAGCCTGTCCGCCTCGGGGACTAACTCCTACGAGCAGTACTTC. Protein product: CASSLSASGTNSYEQYF.

The chain joins TRBV19 to TRBJ2-7; 10 bases match TRBD1. After removal of 7 bases from V and 9 bases from J, the junction contained 9 bases not matched to a gene. Germline V gene sequence: CDR1 LNHDA, CDR2 SQIVND (reference sequence). The CDR3 is made up of 13 amino acids. CDR3 nucleotides: TGTGCCAGTAAGCCGACAGGGGGCTTTGGGCAGTACTTC. Amino acids: CASKPTGGFGQYF.

The table lists this clone with a few counts. The rearrangement joins TRBV27 to TRBJ2-2; 9 nucleotides line up with TRBD1. Germline V gene lookup returns CDR1 MNHEY and CDR2 SMNVEV (reference sequence). The CDR3 is 18 residues long. J lost 2 bases, V lost 4 bases, and 11 bases had no gene match. The CDR3 DNA reads TGTGCCAGCAGTTACAGGGGGCCGGGGAGGGCTAACACCGGGGAGCTGTTTTTT. It yields the protein CASSYRGPGRANTGELFF.

This clone appeared a few times. The chain uses TRBV19 and TRBJ2-5, with D possibly matching TRBD2 (5 bases). The CDR3 is 16 amino acids. Trimming took 6 bases from V and 5 from J, leaving 22 bases between them. CDR1 and CDR2 (germline): LNHDA, SQIVND (reference sequence). In DNA, the CDR3 is TGTGCCAGTAGCCTCATATTTGATCCCCGGAGGGAGACCCAGTACTTC. Encoded protein: CASSLIFDPRRETQYF.

V gene TRBV7-2 combines with J gene TRBJ1-3, with 8 bases matching TRBD1. The CDR3 runs to 16 residues. The V and J ends lost 2 bases and 4 bases, in that order; junction bases with no gene match: 7. Germline loops: CDR1 SGHTA, CDR2 FQGNSA. The CDR3 is CASSLQGQGAGNTIYF. The CDR3 nucleotides are TGTGCCAGCAGCTTACAAGGACAGGGAGCAGGAAACACCATATATTTT.

This rearrangement joins TRBV6-2 or TRBV6-3 to TRBJ1-2; D may be TRBD1 (6 bases). Trimming took 2 bases from V and 10 from J, leaving 17 bases between them. This CDR3 has 14 amino acids. CDR1 and CDR2 from the germline V gene are MNHEY and SVGEGT. The CDR3 here is CASSYGSIKGDYTF. Written as DNA, the CDR3 is TGTGCCAGCAGTTACGGATCGATCAAGGGGGACTACACCTTC.

This clone was recorded a few times. This chain uses TRBV2 with TRBJ1-1, with D unclear. Trimming left V 7 bases short and J 1 base short, with 10 bases between. This CDR3 has 13 amino acids. Looked up from germline, CDR1 is SNHLY and CDR2 is FYNNEI. The chain's CDR3 is CASNPLGNTEAFF. Written as DNA, the CDR3 is TGTGCCAGCAACCCACTAGGGAACACTGAAGCTTTCTTT.

The rearrangement joins TRBV12-3 or TRBV12-4 to TRBJ1-4; unclear D gene. V was trimmed by 10 bases and J by 6 bases, leaving 15 bases between them. CDR3 length: 13 amino acids. CDR3 residues: CATRENGDEKLFF. As DNA, the CDR3 is TGTGCCACCAGAGAGAACGGAGATGAAAAACTGTTTTTT.

The V call is TRBV5-5, the J call TRBJ2-2; TRBD2 agrees at 11 bases. The CDR3 is made up of 17 amino acids. J gave up 4 bases and V 0 bases, and 5 bases lay outside the gene matches. In germline, CDR1 is SGHKS, CDR2 YYEKEE (reference sequence). CDR3 DNA sequence: TGTGCCAGCAGCTTGGCTCTAGCGGGAGGATTCACCGGGGAGCTGTTTTTT. Its protein is CASSLALAGGFTGELFF.

This sequence joins TRBV29-1 and TRBJ2-3, with D perhaps given as TRBD1 or TRBD2 (6 bases each). Germline CDR1 SQVTM, CDR2 ANQGSEA. The CDR3 consists of 13 residues. CDR3 sequence: CNAGTSNTDTQYF. The CDR3 DNA is TGCAACGCGGGGACATCGAACACAGATACGCAGTATTTT.

V and J are TRBV30 and TRBJ1-2; D unclear. Germline lookup yields CDR1 GTSNPN and CDR2 SVGIG (reference sequence). V lost 8 bases to trimming and J lost 5 bases, with 9 bases between them. The CDR3 has 10 residues. In nucleotides, the CDR3 is TGTGCCGAGGGTAGGTATGGCTACACCTTC. This gives the protein CAEGRYGYTF. Using reference TRBV30 and TRBJ1-2 for the parts outside the CDR3, the full variable domain is SQTIHQWPATLVQPVGSPLSLECTVEGTSNPNLYWYRQAAGRGLQLLFYSVGIGQISSEVPQNLSASRPQDRQFILSSKKLLLSDSGFYLCAEGRYGYTFGSGTRLTVV.

The chain combines TRBV7-2 with TRBJ1-5, with no clear D. V was trimmed by 2 bases and J by 5 bases, leaving 13 bases between them. This CDR3 spans 15 amino acids. Germline values: CDR1 SGHTA, CDR2 FQGNSA. CDR3 coding DNA: TGTGCCAGCAGCTTACGGTCTGGCGGCGATCAGCCCCAGCATTTT. It encodes CASSLRSGGDQPQHF.

This CDR3 reads CASGLGSRRADTQYF. In DNA form, the CDR3 reads TGTGCTAGTGGTTTGGGGTCTCGTAGAGCAGATACGCAGTATTTT. V usage is TRBV12-5 and J usage is TRBJ2-3; D uncertain. The V and J ends lost 1 base and 4 bases respectively, with 12 bases between them. CDR1 and CDR2 from the germline V gene are LGHNT and FRNRAP. The CDR3 has 15 residues.

This chain's CDR3 is CASSLYREWAGGGNNEQFF. The CDR3 nucleotides read TGTGCCAGCAGCTTATATCGAGAATGGGCGGGAGGAGGGAACAATGAGCAGTTCTTC. The V and J genes are TRBV7-9 and TRBJ2-1; TRBD2 matches 8 bases. This CDR3 is built from 19 residues. CDR1 SEHNR and CDR2 FQNEAQ come from the germline V gene (reference sequence). Losses at the gene ends were 2 bases for V and 5 bases for J; bases not matched to a gene: 17.

The rearrangement links TRBV15 to TRBJ2-7; 10 bases are a match to TRBD1. Trimming cost V 3 bases and J 5 bases; bases outside gene matches: 10. Germline V gene sequence: CDR1 LNHNV, CDR2 YYDKDF (reference sequence). The CDR3 is 16 residues long. The CDR3 region has the DNA TGTGCCACCAGCAGTTCCGGGACAGGGGCAAGACACGAGCAGTACTTC. Translating it yields CATSSSGTGARHEQYF.